Presented here are 15 T cell receptor beta chains from one specimen sequenced in a study of long-term antiretroviral therapy in people with HIV. Assay version v3.0 of immunoSEQ was used, and it was run at survey level. Here immunoSEQ multiplex PCR was the method, and the copy in TCRdb shows in-frame clones only, minus some. The sample lists over 8,500 clones, around 77% occurring once. The sequencing here drew on unsorted PBMCs, taken 0.4 years before starting antiretroviral therapy. The receptors were gathered from a man aged 30-40 years with HIV.

The chain combines TRBV28 with TRBJ2-7, with 11 bases identical to TRBD1. The J segment lost 6 bases and the V segment lost 6 bases, leaving 7 bases of the junction unmatched. Germline CDR1 MDHEN, CDR2 SYDVKM. This CDR3 spans 14 amino acids. For the CDR3, the DNA is TGTGCCAGCAGGGGGACCGGGACAGGGGGCGAGCAGTACTTC. Its protein is CASRGTGTGGEQYF.

The gene calls are TRBV7-2 and TRBJ2-7, with unresolved D. Germline V gene data show CDR1 as SGHTA and CDR2 as FQGNSA. Trimming took 1 base from V and 4 from J, leaving 23 bases between them. The CDR3 is 18 amino acids. The CDR3 loop is CASSLVLGSGSSRYEQYF. The CDR3 DNA reads TGTGCCAGCAGCTTAGTTTTGGGTTCAGGATCGAGCCGGTACGAGCAGTACTTC.

The chain is built from TRBV27 and TRBJ2-7; 7 nucleotides align to TRBD1. After removal of 3 bases from V and 3 bases from J, the junction contained 5 bases not matched to a gene. The CDR3 has 14 residues. Germline CDR1 and CDR2: MNHEY and SMNVEV (reference sequence). The CDR3 region is CASSFRQGLYEQYF. Written as DNA, the CDR3 is TGTGCCAGCAGTTTCCGACAGGGTCTCTACGAGCAGTACTTC.

The chain combines TRBV14 with TRBJ2-7, with D hard to call. Germline V gene lookup returns CDR1 SGHDN and CDR2 FVKESK. The CDR3 totals 13 residues. Trimming removed 1 base from V and 5 bases from J, with 9 bases in between. The CDR3 region has the DNA TGTGCCAGCAGCCAAGGACAAAGGGACGAGCAGTACTTC. Encoded protein: CASSQGQRDEQYF.

The CDR3 bases are TGTGCCAGCACCCCCGGGGAGCGCGAGCAGTACTTC. Its protein is CASTPGEREQYF. The gene calls are TRBV21-1 and TRBJ2-7; whether TRBD2, the table's D call, matches the DNA was not checked. TRBV21-1 is tagged as a pseudogene. The CDR3 is 12 residues long.

V is TRBV7-8 and J is TRBJ1-3, with 7 bases that match TRBD1. CDR3 length: 15 amino acids. Trimming cost V 4 bases and J 4 bases; bases outside gene matches: 7. The V gene's germline CDR1 is SGHVS and CDR2 FQNEAQ. CDR3 sequence: CASSSRQGSGNTIYF. In DNA, the CDR3 is TGTGCCAGCAGCTCGAGACAGGGTTCGGGAAACACCATATATTTT. Variable domain in full (rest from reference TRBV7-8 and TRBJ1-3): GAGVSQSPRYKVAKRGQDVALRCDPISGHVSLFWYQQALGQGPEFLTYFQNEAQLDKSGLPSDRFFAERPEGSVSTLKIQRTQQEDSAVYLCASSSRQGSGNTIYFGEGSWLTVV.

The V and J genes are TRBV29-1 and TRBJ2-7; no clear D gene. Germline loops: CDR1 SQVTM, CDR2 ANQGSEA. V shed 0 bases and J shed 2 bases, with 11 bases lying between them. The CDR3 length is 14 residues. CDR3 bases: TGCAGCGTTGAAGATGGAACAGCCACCTACGAGCAGTACTTC. It yields the protein CSVEDGTATYEQYF.

The chain uses TRBV7-8 and TRBJ2-7; TRBD1 is a possible D gene (5 bases). Trimming took off 2 bases at V and 5 bases at J, with 13 bases between the two ends. CDR3 size: 14 residues. Germline CDR1 reads SGHVS; CDR2 reads FQNEAQ. The CDR3 DNA reads TGTGCCAGCAGCTTACCCCCAGGGTTAGACGAGCAGTACTTC. Amino acids: CASSLPPGLDEQYF.

This chain connects TRBV30 to TRBJ1-6; tentatively, D is TRBD1 (6 bases). CDR3 length equals 16 residues. Germline-derived CDR1 and CDR2 are GTSNPN and SVGIG (reference sequence). V was trimmed by 1 base and J by 8 bases, leaving 18 bases between them. CDR3 nucleotide sequence: TGTGCCTGGAGTGGTTCGGGCGGGGGCTTCTATTCACCCCTCCACTTT. It translates to CAWSGSGGGFYSPLHF.

The chain joins TRBV5-1 to TRBJ2-7; weak D call: TRBD2 (6 bases). Germline loops: CDR1 SGHRS, CDR2 YFSETQ. Trimming removed 4 bases from V and 3 bases from J, with 23 bases in between. The CDR3 is made up of 17 amino acids. The CDR3 DNA sequence: TGCGCCAGCAGCATTTCCGGGACTCTCAAGGCTGGCTACGAGCAGTACTTC. Translating it yields CASSISGTLKAGYEQYF.

This clone was detected only a few times. This CDR3 reads CASSAESGPGQSYEQYF. The CDR3 coding sequence is TGTGCCAGCAGCGCGGAGAGTGGTCCGGGACAGAGCTACGAGCAGTACTTC. The chain uses TRBV11-2 and TRBJ2-7; 7 positions match TRBD1. The CDR3 runs to 17 residues. After removal of 5 bases from V and 3 bases from J, the junction contained 16 bases not matched to a gene. The germline CDR1 and CDR2 sequences are SGHAT and FQNNGV.

V gene TRBV19 combines with J gene TRBJ2-1; 7 bases align to TRBD1. Germline V gives CDR1 LNHDA, CDR2 SQIVND (reference sequence). Trimming at V came to 0 bases and at J to 4 bases, leaving 3 bases not matched to a gene. This CDR3 is built from 15 residues. The CDR3 nucleotides read TGTGCCAGTAGTATAGACCGACAGGGATACAATGAGCAGTTCTTC. Translation: CASSIDRQGYNEQFF.

This chain uses TRBV5-4 with TRBJ2-6; TRBD1 matches 8 bases. Germline V CDR1 and CDR2: SGHNT, YYREEE (reference sequence). This CDR3 spans 19 amino acids. After removal of 4 bases from V and 2 bases from J, the junction contained 14 bases not matched to a gene. CDR3 sequence: CASSPTWTGLTPGANVLTF. The CDR3 DNA reads as TGTGCCAGCAGCCCCACCTGGACAGGGCTCACCCCTGGGGCCAACGTCCTGACTTTC.

The chain couples TRBV27 to TRBJ1-4; maybe TRBD1 (5 bases). In germline, CDR1 is MNHEY, CDR2 SMNVEV (reference sequence). The V end lost 1 base, the J end lost 8 bases, and 14 bases lay between the germline ends. This CDR3 is 15 amino acids long. CDR3 sequence reads: CASSLFALGREKLFF. In DNA, the CDR3 is TGTGCCAGCAGTTTATTCGCCCTGGGGCGCGAAAAACTGTTTTTT.

In this sample, this clone turned up a few times. One junction end does not reproduce the germline sequence, and a read error may be involved. The chain links TRBV7-8 to TRBJ2-7; no firm D call. Germline V CDR1 and CDR2: SGHVS, FQNEAQ. This CDR3 is 11 amino acids long. CDR3 region: CASSLKRSLHF. The CDR3 DNA follows: TGTGCCAGCAGCCTCAAGAGAAGCTTACACTTC.